The present T cell receptor (beta chain) was sequenced within a study of cytomegalovirus exposure and HLA in healthy donors. Study-wide background: The 90 to 150 validation repertoires were produced on the same platform as the roughly 690 repertoires of the first cohort. This was reported in a later analysis. Study-wide results and caveats: It was reportedly the case that the classifier diagnosed cytomegalovirus status with high specificity and sensitivity.

The CDR3 runs 15 residues. Trimming at V came to 4 bases and at J to 4 bases, leaving 4 bases not matched to a gene. Germline CDR1 reads MNHEY; CDR2 reads SMNVEV (reference sequence). Only in-frame clones appear in the TCRdb table, and some are missing; sequencing was by immunoSEQ multiplex PCR. The top ten clones hold 6% to 8% of a sample with some 180,000 clones, more than 75% of them seen once. These donors were members of the roughly 110-subject validation cohort, a group separate from the approximately 670-subject first cohort. About this clone: Its antigen remains unknown.

The sequenced material came from PBMCs. This clonotype was sampled from a man aged 25 to 40 in good health and CMV-seropositive. The gene calls are TRBV27 and TRBJ2-1; 10 bases line up with TRBD2. This CDR3 is CASSSGTSVYNEQFF. The CDR3 nucleotides are TGTGCCAGCAGTTCAGGGACTAGCGTATACAATGAGCAGTTCTTC.